This T cell receptor beta chain was sequenced for a study of tumor-infiltrating lymphocytes in primary liver carcinoma. A note on this clonotype: Its specificity is not known. One end of the junction does not line up with germline, which may come from a read error.

The germline V gene has CDR1 LGHNA and CDR2 YSLEER. This CDR3 spans 15 amino acids. It was from roughly 20-30 mg of unsorted bulk tissue that RNA and DNA were co-extracted. Surgical resection treated primary liver carcinoma in the patients. No patient had received treatment, and all had chronic HBV infection. TCR beta cDNA was reverse-transcribed from roughly 520 ng of total RNA. The reaction used a constant-region primer and ProtoScript II reverse transcriptase. ARM-PCR, slightly modified, supplied the TCR beta libraries through three nested multiplex PCR rounds. The study ran its first two PCR rounds for around 10 cycles each, using TRBV1-TRBV30 forward primers and a C-beta reverse primer. TCRdb independently ran MiXCR on the multiplex PCR reads; one entry per CDR3 protein. The table includes more than 70,000 distinct CDR3 sequences, about 75% detected once. Study-level results: Blood fell significantly below tumors in its top-250-clone fraction (p = 0.039).

The chain employs TRBV4-3 and TRBJ2-7; TRBD2 agrees at 12 bases. This receptor was identified in a man between 40 and 49 years old with primary liver carcinoma and hepatitis B virus infection. The sequencing sample was made of tumor-adjacent normal liver tissue. CDR3 bases: TGCGCCAGCAGCCAGGAGCTAGCGGGAGGGCACGAGCGGTGCTTT. Translating gives CASSQELAGGHERCF.